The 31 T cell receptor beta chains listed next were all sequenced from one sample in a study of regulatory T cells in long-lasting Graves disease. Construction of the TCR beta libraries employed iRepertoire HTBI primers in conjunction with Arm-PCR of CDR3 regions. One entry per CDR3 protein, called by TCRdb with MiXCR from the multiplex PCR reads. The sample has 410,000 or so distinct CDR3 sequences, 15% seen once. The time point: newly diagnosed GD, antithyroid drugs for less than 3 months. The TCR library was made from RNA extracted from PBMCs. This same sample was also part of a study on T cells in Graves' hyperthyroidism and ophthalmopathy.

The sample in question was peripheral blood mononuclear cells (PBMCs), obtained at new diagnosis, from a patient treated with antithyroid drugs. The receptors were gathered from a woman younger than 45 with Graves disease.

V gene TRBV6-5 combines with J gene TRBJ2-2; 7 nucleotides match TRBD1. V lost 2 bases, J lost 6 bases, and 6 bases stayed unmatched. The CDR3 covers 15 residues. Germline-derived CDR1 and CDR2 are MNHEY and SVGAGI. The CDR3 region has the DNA TGTGCCAGCAGTTACGGACAGGCCAATTCCGGGGAGCTGTTTTTT. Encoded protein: CASSYGQANSGELFF.

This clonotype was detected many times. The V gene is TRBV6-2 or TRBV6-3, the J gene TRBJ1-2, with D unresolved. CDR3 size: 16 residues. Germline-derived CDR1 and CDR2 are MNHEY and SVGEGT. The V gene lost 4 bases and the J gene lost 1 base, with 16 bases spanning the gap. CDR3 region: CASSSGGRIINYGYTF. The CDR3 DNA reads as TGTGCCAGCAGTTCGGGCGGCAGAATAATTAACTATGGCTACACCTTC.

The CDR3 here is CASSYLTSGRPGELFF. As DNA, the CDR3 is TGTGCCAGCAGTTACTTGACTAGCGGACGACCCGGGGAGCTGTTTTTT. V usage is TRBV6-5 and J usage is TRBJ2-2, with 9 bases that match TRBD2. This CDR3 contains 16 residues. The junction had 6 bases not matched to a gene; V was cut back by 1 base and J by 6 bases. Per germline, CDR1 MNHEY and CDR2 SVGAGI.

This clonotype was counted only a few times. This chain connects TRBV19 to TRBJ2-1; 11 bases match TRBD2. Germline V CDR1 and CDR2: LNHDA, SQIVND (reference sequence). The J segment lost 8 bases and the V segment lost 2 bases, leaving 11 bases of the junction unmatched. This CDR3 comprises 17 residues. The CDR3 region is CASSIIPLAGVRDEQFF. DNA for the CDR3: TGTGCCAGTAGTATAATCCCACTAGCGGGAGTTAGAGATGAGCAGTTCTTC.

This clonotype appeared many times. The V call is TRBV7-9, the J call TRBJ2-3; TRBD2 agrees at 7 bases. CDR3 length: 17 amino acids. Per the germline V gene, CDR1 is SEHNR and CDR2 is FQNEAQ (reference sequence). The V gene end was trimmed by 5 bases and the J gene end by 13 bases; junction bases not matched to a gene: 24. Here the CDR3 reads CASSLDGVAGVTRREYF. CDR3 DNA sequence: TGTGCCAGCAGCCTAGACGGAGTTGCGGGAGTCACTCGCCGAGAGTATTTT.

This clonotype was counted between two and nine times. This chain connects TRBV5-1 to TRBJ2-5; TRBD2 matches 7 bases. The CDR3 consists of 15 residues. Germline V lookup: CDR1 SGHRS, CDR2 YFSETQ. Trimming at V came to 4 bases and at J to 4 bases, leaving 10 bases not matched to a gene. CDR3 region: CASSPMGASGETQYF. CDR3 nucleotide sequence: TGCGCCAGCAGCCCAATGGGTGCTAGCGGAGAGACCCAGTACTTC.

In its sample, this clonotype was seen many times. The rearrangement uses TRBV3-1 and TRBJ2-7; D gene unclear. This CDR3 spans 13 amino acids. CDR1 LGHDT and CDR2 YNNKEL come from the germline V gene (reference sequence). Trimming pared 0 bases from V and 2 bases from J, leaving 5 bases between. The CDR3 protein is CASSQDKTYEQYF. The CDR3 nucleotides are TGTGCCAGCAGCCAAGATAAAACCTACGAGCAGTACTTC.

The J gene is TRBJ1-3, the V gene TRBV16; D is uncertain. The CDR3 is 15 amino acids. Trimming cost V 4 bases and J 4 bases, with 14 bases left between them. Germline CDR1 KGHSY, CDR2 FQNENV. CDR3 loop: CASSRRTGEGNTIYF. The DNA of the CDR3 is TGTGCCAGCAGCCGGAGAACGGGTGAAGGAAACACCATATATTTT.

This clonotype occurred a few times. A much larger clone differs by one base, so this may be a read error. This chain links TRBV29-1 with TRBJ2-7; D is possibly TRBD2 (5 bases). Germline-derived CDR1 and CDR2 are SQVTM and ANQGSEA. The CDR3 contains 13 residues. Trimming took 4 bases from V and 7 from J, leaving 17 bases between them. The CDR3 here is CSVGNNDYNEQYF. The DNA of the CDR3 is TGCAGCGTTGGAAACAACGACTACAATGAGCAGTACTTC.

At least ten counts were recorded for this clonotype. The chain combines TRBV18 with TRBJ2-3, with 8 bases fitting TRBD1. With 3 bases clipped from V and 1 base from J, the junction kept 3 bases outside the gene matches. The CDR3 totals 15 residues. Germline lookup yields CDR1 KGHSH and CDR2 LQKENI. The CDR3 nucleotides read TGTGCCAGCTCACCTTTGGGACAGGGCACAGATACGCAGTATTTT. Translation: CASSPLGQGTDTQYF.

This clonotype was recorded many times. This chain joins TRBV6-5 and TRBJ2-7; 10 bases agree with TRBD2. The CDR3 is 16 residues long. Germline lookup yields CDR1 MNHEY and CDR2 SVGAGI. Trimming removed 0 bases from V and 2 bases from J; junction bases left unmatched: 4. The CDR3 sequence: CASSYSSTSGTYEQYF. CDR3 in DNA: TGTGCCAGCAGTTACTCGAGTACTAGCGGGACCTACGAGCAGTACTTC.

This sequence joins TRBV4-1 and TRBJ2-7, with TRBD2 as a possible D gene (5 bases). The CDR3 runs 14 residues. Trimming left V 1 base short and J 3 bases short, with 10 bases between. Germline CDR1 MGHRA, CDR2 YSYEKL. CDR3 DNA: TGCGCCAGCAGCCAAGCCTTCGACTACTACGAGCAGTACTTC. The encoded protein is CASSQAFDYYEQYF.

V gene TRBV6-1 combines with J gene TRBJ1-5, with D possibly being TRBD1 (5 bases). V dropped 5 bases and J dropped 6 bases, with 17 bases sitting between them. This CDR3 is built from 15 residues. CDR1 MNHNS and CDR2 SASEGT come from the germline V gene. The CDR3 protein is CASSNGWGVGQPQHF. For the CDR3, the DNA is TGTGCCAGCAGTAACGGTTGGGGGGTTGGTCAGCCCCAGCATTTT.

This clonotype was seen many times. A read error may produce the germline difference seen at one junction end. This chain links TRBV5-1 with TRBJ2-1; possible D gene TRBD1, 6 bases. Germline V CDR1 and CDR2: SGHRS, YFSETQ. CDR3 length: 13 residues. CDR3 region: CASSQQGTGEQFF. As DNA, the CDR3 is TGTGCCAGCAGCCAACAGGGAACCGGTGAGCAGTTCTTC.

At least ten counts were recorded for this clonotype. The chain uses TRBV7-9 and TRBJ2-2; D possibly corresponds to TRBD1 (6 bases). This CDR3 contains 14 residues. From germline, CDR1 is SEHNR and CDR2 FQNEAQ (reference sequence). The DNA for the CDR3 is TGTGCAGAACCGGGACACGAGAACACCGGGGAGCTGTTTTTT. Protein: CAEPGHENTGELFF.

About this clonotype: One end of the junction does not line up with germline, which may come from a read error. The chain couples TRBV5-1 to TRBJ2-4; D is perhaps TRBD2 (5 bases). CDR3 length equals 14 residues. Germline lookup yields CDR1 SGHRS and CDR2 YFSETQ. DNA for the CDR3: TGCGCCAGCAACTTGGGCGGGGCCAAAAACATTCAGTACTTC. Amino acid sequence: CASNLGGAKNIQYF.

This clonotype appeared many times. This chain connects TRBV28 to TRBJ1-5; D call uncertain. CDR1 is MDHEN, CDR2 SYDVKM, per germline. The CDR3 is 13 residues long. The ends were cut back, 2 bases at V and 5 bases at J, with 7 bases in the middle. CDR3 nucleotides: TGTGCCAGCAGTTTACCGCCCTATCAGCCCCAGCATTTT. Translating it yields CASSLPPYQPQHF.

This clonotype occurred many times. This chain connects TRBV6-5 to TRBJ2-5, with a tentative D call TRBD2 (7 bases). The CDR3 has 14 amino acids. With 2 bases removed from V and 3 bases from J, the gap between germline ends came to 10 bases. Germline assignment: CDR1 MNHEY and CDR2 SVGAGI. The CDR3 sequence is CASSYEGGKETQYF. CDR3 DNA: TGTGCCAGCAGTTACGAGGGGGGGAAAGAGACCCAGTACTTC.

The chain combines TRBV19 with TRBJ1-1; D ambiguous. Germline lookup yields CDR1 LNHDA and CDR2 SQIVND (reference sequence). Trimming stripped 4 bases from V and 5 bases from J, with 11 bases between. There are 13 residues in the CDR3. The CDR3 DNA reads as TGTGCCAGTAGTACCCAGACCGGTACTGAAGCTTTCTTT. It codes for CASSTQTGTEAFF.

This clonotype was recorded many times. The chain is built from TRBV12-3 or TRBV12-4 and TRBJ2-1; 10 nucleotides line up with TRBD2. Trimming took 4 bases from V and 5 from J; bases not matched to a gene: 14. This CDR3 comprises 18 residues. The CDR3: CASSWTSGQRLGNNEQFF. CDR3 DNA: TGTGCCAGCAGTTGGACTAGCGGCCAACGATTGGGGAACAATGAGCAGTTCTTC.

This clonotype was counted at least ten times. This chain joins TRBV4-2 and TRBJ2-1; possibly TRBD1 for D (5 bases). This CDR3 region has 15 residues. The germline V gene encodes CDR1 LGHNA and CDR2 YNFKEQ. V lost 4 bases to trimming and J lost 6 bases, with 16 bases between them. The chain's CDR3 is CASSPATGASNEQFF. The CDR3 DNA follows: TGTGCCAGCAGCCCCGCCACAGGCGCCAGCAATGAGCAGTTCTTC.

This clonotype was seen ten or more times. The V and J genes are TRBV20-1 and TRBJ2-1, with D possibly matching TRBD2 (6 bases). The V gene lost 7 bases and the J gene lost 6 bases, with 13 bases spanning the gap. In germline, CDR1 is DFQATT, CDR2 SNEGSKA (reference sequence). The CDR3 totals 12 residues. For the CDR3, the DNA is TGCAGTGAGGCTAGCGTCCGCAATGAGCAGTTCTTC. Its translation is CSEASVRNEQFF.

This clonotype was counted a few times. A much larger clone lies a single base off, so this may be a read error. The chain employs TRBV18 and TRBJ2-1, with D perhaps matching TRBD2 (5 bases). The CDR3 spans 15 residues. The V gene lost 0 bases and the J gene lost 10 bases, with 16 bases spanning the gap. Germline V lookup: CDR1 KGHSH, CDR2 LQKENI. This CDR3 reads CASSPPAGMYDEQFF. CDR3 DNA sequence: TGTGCCAGCTCACCACCTGCGGGTATGTACGACGAGCAGTTCTTC.

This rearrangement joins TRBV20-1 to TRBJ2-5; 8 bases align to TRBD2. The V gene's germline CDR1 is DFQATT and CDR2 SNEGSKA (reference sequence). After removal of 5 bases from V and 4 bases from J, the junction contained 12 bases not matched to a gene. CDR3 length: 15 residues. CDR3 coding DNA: TGCAGTGCTCCCCCGGGGGGGCGGGTGGCAGAGACCCAGTACTTC. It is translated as CSAPPGGRVAETQYF.

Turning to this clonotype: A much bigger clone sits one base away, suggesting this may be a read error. The CDR3 nucleotides read TGTGCCAGCAGTTATTGGCAGGGTGCCTACGAGCAGTACTTC. Protein product: CASSYWQGAYEQYF. V is TRBV6-5 and J is TRBJ2-7; a possible D gene is TRBD1 (5 bases). The germline CDR1 and CDR2 sequences are MNHEY and SVGAGI. V lost 3 bases, J lost 2 bases, and 11 bases lay in between. The CDR3 has 14 amino acids.

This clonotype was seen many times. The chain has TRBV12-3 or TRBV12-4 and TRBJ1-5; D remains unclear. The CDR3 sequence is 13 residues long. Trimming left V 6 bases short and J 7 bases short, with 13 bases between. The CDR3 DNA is TGTGCCAGCAGCAGAGCGAGGGTCCAGCCCCAGCATTTT. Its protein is CASSRARVQPQHF.

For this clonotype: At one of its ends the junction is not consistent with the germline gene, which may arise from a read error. The CDR3 sequence is CASNQEGTEAFF. The DNA for the CDR3 is TGTGCCAGCAACCAAGAGGGGACTGAAGCTTTCTTT. The chain is built from TRBV3-1 and TRBJ1-1; maybe TRBD1 (5 bases). This CDR3 is 12 amino acids long. Germline V lookup: CDR1 LGHDT, CDR2 YNNKEL (reference sequence).

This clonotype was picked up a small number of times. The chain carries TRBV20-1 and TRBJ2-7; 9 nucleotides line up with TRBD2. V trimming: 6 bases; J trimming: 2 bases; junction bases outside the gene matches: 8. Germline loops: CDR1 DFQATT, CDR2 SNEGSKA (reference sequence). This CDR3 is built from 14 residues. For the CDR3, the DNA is TGCAGTGCGGGAGGGACTAGCCCCCCCTACGAGCAGTACTTC. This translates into CSAGGTSPPYEQYF.

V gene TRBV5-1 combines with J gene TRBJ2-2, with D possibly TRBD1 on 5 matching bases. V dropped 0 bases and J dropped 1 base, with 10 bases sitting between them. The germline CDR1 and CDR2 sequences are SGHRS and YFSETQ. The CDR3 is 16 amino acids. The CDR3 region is CASSLAGRVNTGELFF. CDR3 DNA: TGCGCCAGCAGCTTGGCCGGCAGGGTGAACACCGGGGAGCTGTTTTTT. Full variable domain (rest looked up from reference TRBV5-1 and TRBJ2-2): KAGVTQTPRYLIKTRGQQVTLSCSPISGHRSVSWYQQTPGQGLQFLFEYFSETQRNKGNFPGRFSGRQFSNSRSEMNVSTLELGDSALYLCASSLAGRVNTGELFFGEGSRLTVL.

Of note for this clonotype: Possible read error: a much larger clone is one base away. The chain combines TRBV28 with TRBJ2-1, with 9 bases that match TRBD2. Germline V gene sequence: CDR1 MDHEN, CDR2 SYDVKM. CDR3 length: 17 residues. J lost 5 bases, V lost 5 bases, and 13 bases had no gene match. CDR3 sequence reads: CASSLGGRAKSHNEQFF. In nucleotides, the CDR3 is TGTGCCAGCAGTCTCGGCGGGAGGGCCAAATCCCACAATGAGCAGTTCTTC.

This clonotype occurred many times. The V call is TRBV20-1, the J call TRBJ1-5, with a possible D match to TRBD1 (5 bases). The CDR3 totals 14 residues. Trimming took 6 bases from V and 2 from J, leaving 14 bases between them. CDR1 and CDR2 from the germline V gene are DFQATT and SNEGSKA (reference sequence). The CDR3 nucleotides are TGCAGTGCCTGGGACGAGACGGGCAATCAGCCCCAGCATTTT. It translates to CSAWDETGNQPQHF.